This T cell receptor (beta chain) is drawn from a study of PD-1 blockade in classical Hodgkin lymphoma. Study-wide results and caveats: According to reports, newly diagnosed patients had lower baseline TCR diversity than healthy donors, and relapsed/refractory patients had lower baseline TCR diversity still. The diversity seen at baseline in complete responders resembled that of newly diagnosed patients. In CD4+ cells, TCR diversity went up significantly by C4D1, but in CD8+ cells it did not.

Generated by immunoSEQ multiplex PCR, the TCRdb table keeps only in-frame clones and is missing some. The data contain about 100,000 clones, more than 85% of them singletons. The CDR3 consists of 16 residues. Per germline, CDR1 SGHVS and CDR2 FQNEAQ. The V end was cut by 6 bases, the J end by 2 bases, with 19 bases between. Brentuximab vedotin exposure varied, and every patient relapsed after autologous stem cell transplantation. In the case of this clone: Its antigen is not known.

V usage is TRBV7-8 and J usage is TRBJ1-2; a weak D match, TRBD1 (5 bases). Here the sequenced sample was peripheral blood mononuclear cells (PBMCs), taken before the second cycle of nivolumab. The receptor comes from a human donor with classical Hodgkin lymphoma. The CDR3 region is CASSESTGVTNYGYTF. As DNA, the CDR3 is TGTGCCAGCAGTGAAAGTACGGGGGTTACCAACTATGGCTACACCTTC.